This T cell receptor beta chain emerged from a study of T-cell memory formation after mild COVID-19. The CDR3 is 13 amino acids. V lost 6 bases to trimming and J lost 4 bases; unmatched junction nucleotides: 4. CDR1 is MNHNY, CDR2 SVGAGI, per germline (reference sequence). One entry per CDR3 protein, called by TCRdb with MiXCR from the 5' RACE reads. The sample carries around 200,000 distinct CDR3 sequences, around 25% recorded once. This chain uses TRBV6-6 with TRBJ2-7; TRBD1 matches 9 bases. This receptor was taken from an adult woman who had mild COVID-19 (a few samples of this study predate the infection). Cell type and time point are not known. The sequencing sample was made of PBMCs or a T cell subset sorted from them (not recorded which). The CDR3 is CASSKDRGYEQYF. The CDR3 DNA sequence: TGTGCCAGCAGCAAGGACAGGGGATACGAGCAGTACTTC.